Here is one TCR beta chain with its context. Its antigen remains unidentified. This sample is drawn from a study of T cell repertoires in cytomegalovirus infection. Study-level information: CMV infection plus the matching HLA type was flagged by public TCR beta signatures.

Deletions cut 3 bases from V and 4 bases from J, with 11 bases between. The CDR3 consists of 14 residues. CDR1 and CDR2 (germline): MNHEY, SVGAGI. Study-wide results and caveats: Pooled public TCR beta family frequency picked out CMV carriers with the relevant HLA. Dominating the ex vivo response were TCR beta clonotypes that were CMV-specific and HLA-C-restricted.

TCRdb analysed the reads with MiXCR anew, one entry per CDR3 protein. The sample lists some 230,000 distinct CDR3 sequences; roughly 20% were seen once. This sequence was found in a human donor in good health (CMV status not recorded). Some clones in this sample may be carry-over from other donors' samples. Sequencing was done on a sample of CD8+ T cells from PBMCs. The rearrangement uses TRBV6-5 and TRBJ2-3, with TRBD1 as a possible D gene (5 bases). CDR3 loop: CASSYVGPADTQYF. In nucleotides, the CDR3 is TGTGCCAGCAGTTATGTGGGGCCGGCAGATACGCAGTATTTT.